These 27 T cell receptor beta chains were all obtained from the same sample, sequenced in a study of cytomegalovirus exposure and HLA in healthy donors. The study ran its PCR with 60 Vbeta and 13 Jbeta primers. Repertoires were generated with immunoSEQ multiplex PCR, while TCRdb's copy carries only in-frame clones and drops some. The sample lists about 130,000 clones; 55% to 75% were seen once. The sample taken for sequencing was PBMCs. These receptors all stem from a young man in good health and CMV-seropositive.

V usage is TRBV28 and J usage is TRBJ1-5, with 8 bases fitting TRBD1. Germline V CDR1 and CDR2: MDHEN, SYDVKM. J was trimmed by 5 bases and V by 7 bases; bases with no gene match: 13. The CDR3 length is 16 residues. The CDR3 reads CASTVTSGGIDQPQHF. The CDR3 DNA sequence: TGTGCCAGCACCGTGACCTCAGGGGGCATAGATCAGCCCCAGCATTTT.

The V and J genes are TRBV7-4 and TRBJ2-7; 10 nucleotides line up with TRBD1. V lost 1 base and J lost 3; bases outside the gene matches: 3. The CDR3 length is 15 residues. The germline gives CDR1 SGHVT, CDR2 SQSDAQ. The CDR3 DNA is TGTGCCAGCAGCTTAGGACAGGGGGCGGACTACGAGCAGTACTTC. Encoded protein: CASSLGQGADYEQYF.

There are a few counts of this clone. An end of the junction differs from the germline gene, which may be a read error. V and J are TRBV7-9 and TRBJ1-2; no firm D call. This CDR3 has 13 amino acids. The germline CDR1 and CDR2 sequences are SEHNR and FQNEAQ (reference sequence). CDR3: CSSSLFQPSGYTF. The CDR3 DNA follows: TGTTCCAGCAGCTTATTCCAGCCTAGTGGCTACACCTTC.

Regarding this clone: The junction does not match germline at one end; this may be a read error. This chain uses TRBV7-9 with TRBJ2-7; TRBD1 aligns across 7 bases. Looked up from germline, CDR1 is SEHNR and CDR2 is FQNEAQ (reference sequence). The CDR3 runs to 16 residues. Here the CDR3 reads CSSSLDSAGGLYEQYF. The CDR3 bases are TGTTCCAGCAGCTTAGATTCGGCAGGGGGTTTGTACGAGCAGTACTTC. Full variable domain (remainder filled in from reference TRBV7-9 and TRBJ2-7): DTGVSQNPRHKITKRGQNVTFRCDPISEHNRLYWYRQTLGQGPEFLTYFQNEAQLEKSRLLSDRFSAERPKGSFSTLEIQRTEQGDSAMYLCSSSLDSAGGLYEQYFGPGTRLTVT.

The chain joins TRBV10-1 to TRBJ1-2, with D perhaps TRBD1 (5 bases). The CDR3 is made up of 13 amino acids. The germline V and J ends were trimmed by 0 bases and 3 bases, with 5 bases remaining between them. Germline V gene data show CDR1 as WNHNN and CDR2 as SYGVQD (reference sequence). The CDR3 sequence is CASSESRDYGYTF. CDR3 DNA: TGCGCCAGCAGTGAGTCCAGGGACTATGGCTACACCTTC.

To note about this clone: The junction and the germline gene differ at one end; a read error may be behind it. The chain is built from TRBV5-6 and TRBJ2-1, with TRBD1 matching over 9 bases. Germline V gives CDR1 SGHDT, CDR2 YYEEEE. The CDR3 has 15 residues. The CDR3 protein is CASSGTGISYDEQFF. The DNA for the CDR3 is TGTGCCAGCAGCGGGACAGGGATATCCTACGATGAGCAGTTCTTC.

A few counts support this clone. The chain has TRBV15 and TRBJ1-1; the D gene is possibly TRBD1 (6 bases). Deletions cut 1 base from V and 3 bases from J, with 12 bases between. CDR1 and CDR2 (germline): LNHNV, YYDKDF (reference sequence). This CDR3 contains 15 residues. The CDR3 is CATSRVGGWDTEAFF. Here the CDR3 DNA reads TGTGCCACCAGCAGAGTAGGGGGTTGGGACACTGAAGCTTTCTTT.

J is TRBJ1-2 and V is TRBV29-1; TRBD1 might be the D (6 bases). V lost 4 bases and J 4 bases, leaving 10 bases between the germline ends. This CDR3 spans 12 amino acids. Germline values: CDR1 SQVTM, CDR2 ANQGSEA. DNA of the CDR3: TGCAGCGTTGCAGGGGCCCGCTATGGCTACACCTTC. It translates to CSVAGARYGYTF.

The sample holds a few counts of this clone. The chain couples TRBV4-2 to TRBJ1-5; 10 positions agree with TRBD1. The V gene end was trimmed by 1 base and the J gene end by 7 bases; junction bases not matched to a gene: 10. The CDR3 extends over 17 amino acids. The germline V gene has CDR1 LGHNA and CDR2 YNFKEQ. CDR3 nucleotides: TGTGCCAGCAGCCAAGGACAGGGGGCGCGGGGTCAACAGCCCCAGCATTTT. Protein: CASSQGQGARGQQPQHF.

The CDR3 nucleotides read TGTGCCATCAGTGCACTTACAGGGGCTAAGTACTTC. Encoded protein: CAISALTGAKYF. The chain recombines TRBV10-3 with TRBJ2-7, with 7 positions matching TRBD1. J lost 11 bases, V lost 4 bases, and 8 bases had no gene match. The CDR3 spans 12 residues. The germline gives CDR1 ENHRY, CDR2 SYGVKD.

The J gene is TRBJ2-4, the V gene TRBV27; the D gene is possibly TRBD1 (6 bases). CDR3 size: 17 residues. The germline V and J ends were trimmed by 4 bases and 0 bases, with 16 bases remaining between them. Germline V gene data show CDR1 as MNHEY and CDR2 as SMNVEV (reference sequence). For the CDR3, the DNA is TGTGCCAGCAGTTGCCCCCCAGGGGACATAGCCAAAAACATTCAGTACTTC. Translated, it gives CASSCPPGDIAKNIQYF.

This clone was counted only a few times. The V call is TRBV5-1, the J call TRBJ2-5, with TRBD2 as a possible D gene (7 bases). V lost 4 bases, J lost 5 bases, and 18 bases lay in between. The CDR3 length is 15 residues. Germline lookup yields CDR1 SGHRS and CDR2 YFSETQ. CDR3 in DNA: TGCGCCAGCAGCGACCCACAGGGAGGGGTGGAGACCCAGTACTTC. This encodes CASSDPQGGVETQYF.

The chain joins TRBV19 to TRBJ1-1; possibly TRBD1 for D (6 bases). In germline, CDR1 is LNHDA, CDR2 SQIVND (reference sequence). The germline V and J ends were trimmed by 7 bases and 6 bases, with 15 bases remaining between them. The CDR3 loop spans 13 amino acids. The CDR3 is CASIGKGGSEAFF. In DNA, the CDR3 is TGTGCCAGTATAGGAAAAGGGGGATCTGAAGCTTTCTTT.

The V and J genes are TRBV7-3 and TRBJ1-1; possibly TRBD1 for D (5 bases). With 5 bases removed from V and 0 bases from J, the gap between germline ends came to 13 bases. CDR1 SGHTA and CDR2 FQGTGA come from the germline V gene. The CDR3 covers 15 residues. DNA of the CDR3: TGTGCCAGCAGCCCGGCGGGACGGATGAACACTGAAGCTTTCTTT. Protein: CASSPAGRMNTEAFF.

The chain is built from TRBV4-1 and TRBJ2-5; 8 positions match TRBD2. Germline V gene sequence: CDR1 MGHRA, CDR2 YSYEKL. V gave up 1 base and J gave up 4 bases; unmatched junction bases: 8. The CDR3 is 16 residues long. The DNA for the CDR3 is TGCGCCAGCAGCCAAGGAGCGGGAGCGGGGGCAGAGACCCAGTACTTC. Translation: CASSQGAGAGAETQYF.

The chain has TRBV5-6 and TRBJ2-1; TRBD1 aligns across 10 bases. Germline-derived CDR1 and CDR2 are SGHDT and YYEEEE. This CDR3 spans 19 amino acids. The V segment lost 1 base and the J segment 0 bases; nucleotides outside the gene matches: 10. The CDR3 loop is CASSLFPGTGVYSYNEQFF. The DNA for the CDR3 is TGTGCCAGCAGCTTGTTCCCCGGGACAGGGGTATACTCCTACAATGAGCAGTTCTTC.

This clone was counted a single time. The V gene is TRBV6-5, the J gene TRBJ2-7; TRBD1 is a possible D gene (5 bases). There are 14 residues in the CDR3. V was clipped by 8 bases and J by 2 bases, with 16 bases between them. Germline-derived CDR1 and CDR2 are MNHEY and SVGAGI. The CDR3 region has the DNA TGTGCCAGCCGATTCCACAGGTACACCTACGAGCAGTACTTC. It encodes CASRFHRYTYEQYF.

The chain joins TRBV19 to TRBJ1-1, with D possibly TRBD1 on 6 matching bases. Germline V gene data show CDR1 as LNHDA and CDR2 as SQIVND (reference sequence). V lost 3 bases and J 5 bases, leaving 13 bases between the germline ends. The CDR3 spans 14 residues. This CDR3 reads CASSMAGAATEAFF. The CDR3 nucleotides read TGTGCCAGTAGTATGGCAGGGGCCGCAACTGAAGCTTTCTTT.

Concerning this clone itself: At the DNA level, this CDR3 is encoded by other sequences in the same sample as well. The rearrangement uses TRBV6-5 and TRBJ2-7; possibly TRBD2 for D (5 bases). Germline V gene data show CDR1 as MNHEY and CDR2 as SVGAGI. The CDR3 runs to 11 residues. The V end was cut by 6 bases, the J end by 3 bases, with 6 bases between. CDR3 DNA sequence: TGTGCCAGCAGCCGGGACTACGAGCAGTACTTC. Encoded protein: CASSRDYEQYF.

CDR3 sequence (DNA): TGTGCCAGCAGCCAGCTGACTAGCGGATTAACAGATACGCAGTATTTT. Protein: CASSQLTSGLTDTQYF. This chain joins TRBV4-2 and TRBJ2-3; 9 bases are shared with TRBD2. The V gene's germline CDR1 is LGHNA and CDR2 YNFKEQ. V lost 3 bases to trimming and J lost 3 bases; unmatched junction nucleotides: 7. The CDR3 covers 16 residues.

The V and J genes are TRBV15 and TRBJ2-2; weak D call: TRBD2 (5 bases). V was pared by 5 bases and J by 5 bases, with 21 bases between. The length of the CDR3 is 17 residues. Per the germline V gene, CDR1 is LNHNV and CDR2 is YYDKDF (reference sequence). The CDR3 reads CATSPEGTNAKTGELFF. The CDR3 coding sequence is TGTGCCACCAGCCCCGAGGGAACTAACGCTAAAACCGGGGAGCTGTTTTTT.

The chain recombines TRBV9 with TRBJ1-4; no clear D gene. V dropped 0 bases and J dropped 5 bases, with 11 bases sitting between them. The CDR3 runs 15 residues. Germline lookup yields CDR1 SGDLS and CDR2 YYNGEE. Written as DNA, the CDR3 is TGTGCCAGCAGCGTAGGGAGTTTGGTCAATGAAAAACTGTTTTTT. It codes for CASSVGSLVNEKLFF.

The CDR3 DNA follows: TGCACCAGCAGCCCTAGCGGCGAAGCCTCCGAGCAGTACTTC. It translates to CTSSPSGEASEQYF. This rearrangement joins TRBV1 to TRBJ2-7; the listed D gene, TRBD2, was not tested against the DNA. TRBV1 is annotated as a pseudogene. The CDR3 loop spans 14 amino acids.

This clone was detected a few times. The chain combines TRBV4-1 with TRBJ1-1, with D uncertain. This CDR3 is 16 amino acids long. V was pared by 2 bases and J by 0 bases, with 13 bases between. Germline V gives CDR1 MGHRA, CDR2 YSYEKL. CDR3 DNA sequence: TGCGCCAGCAGCCAACTTCCGGTACCCCTGAACACTGAAGCTTTCTTT. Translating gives CASSQLPVPLNTEAFF.

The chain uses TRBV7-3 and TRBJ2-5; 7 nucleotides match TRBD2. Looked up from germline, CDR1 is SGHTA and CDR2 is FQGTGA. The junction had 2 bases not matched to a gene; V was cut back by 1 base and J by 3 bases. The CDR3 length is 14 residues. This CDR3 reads CASSLMGGKETQYF. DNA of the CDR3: TGTGCCAGCAGCTTAATGGGGGGGAAAGAGACCCAGTACTTC.

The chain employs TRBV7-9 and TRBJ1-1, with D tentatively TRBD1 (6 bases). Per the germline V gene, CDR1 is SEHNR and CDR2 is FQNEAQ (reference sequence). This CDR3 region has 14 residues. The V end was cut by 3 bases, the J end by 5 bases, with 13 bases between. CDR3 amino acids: CASSLGNRETEAFF. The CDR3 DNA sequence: TGTGCCAGCAGCTTGGGCAACAGGGAGACTGAAGCTTTCTTT.

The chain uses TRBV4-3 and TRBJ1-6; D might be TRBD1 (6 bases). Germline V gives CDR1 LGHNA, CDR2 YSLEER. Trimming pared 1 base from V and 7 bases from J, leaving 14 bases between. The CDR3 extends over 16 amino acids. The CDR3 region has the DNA TGCGCCAGCAGCCAAGGTCCACAGGGCGTCAATTCACCCCTCCACTTT. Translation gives CASSQGPQGVNSPLHF.